The clone carrying this TCR beta chain was found a few times. With 2 bases clipped from V and 4 bases from J, the junction kept 7 bases outside the gene matches. Germline V gene data show CDR1 as LNHDA and CDR2 as SQIVND (reference sequence). There are 15 residues in the CDR3. This entry is derived from a study of blood T cell repertoires in COVID-19. Looking at the study overall: Spain, Italy and the United States supplied samples that represented acute and convalescent COVID-19. The analysed material was cDNA or gDNA that came from T cells, B-cell-depleted T cells, or PBMCs.

Per the original methods: Reference gene primer amplification in the assay estimated nucleated cell counts. Assay: immunoSEQ multiplex PCR; the TCRdb copy retains only in-frame clones and omits some. V and J calls and clone size follow that table, whereas D and trimming were derived from the DNA. The repertoire holds about 210,000 clones, with 65% to 90% as singletons. This clonotype was sampled from a man over 45 with active or convalescent COVID-19. The specimen sequenced was peripheral blood. The chain combines TRBV19 with TRBJ1-2, with TRBD1 matching 7 bases. CDR3 nucleotides: TGTGCCAGTAGTATAACACCGACAGGGTCCTATGGCTACACCTTC. It codes for CASSITPTGSYGYTF.